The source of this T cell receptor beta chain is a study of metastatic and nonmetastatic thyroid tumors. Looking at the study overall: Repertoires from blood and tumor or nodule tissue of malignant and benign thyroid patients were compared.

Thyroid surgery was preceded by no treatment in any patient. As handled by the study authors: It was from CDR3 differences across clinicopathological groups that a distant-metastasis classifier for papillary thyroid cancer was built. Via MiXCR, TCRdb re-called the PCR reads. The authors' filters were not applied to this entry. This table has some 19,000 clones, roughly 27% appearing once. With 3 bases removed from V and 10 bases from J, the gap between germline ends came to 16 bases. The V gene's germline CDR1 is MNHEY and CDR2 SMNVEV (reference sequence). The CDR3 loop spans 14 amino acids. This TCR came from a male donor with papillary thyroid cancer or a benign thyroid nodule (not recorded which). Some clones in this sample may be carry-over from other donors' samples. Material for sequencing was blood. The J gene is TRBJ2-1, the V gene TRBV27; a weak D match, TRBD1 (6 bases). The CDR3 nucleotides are TGTGCCAGCAGTTTTAAGGGGGTGAGAGGGGAGCAGTTCTTC. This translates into CASSFKGVRGEQFF.